The 14 T cell receptor beta chains below were found in one sample sequenced in a study of T cell changes during pregnancy in multiple sclerosis. The method was immunoSEQ multiplex PCR; TCRdb's version includes in-frame clones alone and lacks a portion of them. The sample has around 100,000 clones, roughly 90% seen once. Sequencing used peripheral blood, obtained after pregnancy. These receptors all come from a female donor with multiple sclerosis, enrolled in a pregnancy study.

The chain joins TRBV2 to TRBJ2-7; D is undetermined. The CDR3 spans 13 residues. V shed 8 bases and J shed 4 bases, with 15 bases lying between them. The germline V gene encodes CDR1 SNHLY and CDR2 FYNNEI. The CDR3: CASDLNTHYEQYF. For the CDR3, the DNA is TGTGCCAGCGACTTGAACACACATTACGAGCAGTACTTC.

This rearrangement joins TRBV6-5 to TRBJ1-5; 8 bases are a match to TRBD1. This CDR3 region has 15 residues. J was trimmed by 3 bases and V by 5 bases; bases with no gene match: 6. CDR1 is MNHEY, CDR2 SVGAGI, per germline. Written as DNA, the CDR3 is TGTGCCAGCAGTCTCGGCAGGGGGCTCAATCAGCCCCAGCATTTT. Translating it yields CASSLGRGLNQPQHF.

The count of this clone is one. This chain joins TRBV7-9 and TRBJ1-1, with no clear D. V lost 3 bases and J lost 3, with 8 bases in between. The CDR3 covers 13 residues. CDR1 and CDR2 from the germline V gene are SEHNR and FQNEAQ (reference sequence). The CDR3 reads CASSFQRDTEAFF. Here the CDR3 DNA reads TGTGCCAGCAGCTTCCAGAGGGACACTGAAGCTTTCTTT.

This rearrangement joins TRBV28 to TRBJ2-2, with 11 bases matching TRBD2. CDR1 MDHEN and CDR2 SYDVKM come from the germline V gene. The V segment lost 6 bases and the J segment 2 bases; nucleotides outside the gene matches: 8. The CDR3 is made up of 17 amino acids. The CDR3: CASRTRLAGRNTGELFF. The CDR3 nucleotides are TGTGCCAGCAGAACTCGACTAGCGGGAAGAAACACCGGGGAGCTGTTTTTT.

The rearrangement uses TRBV2 and TRBJ1-5; TRBD1 might be the D (5 bases). CDR1 and CDR2 from the germline V gene are SNHLY and FYNNEI. V was cut by 5 bases and J by 6 bases, with 17 bases left in between. CDR3 length: 15 amino acids. CDR3 coding DNA: TGTGCCAGCAGTCCAGGGTTTGTTTCTGGTCAGCCCCAGCATTTT. It encodes CASSPGFVSGQPQHF.

This chain uses TRBV30 with TRBJ1-4, with 9 nucleotides matching TRBD1. Germline loops: CDR1 GTSNPN, CDR2 SVGIG (reference sequence). Germline trimming cut 4 bases from V and 8 bases from J; bases unmatched to any gene: 11. This CDR3 has 15 amino acids. As DNA, the CDR3 is TGTGCCTGGACCCGACTGACAGGGGGGGGAGAAAAACTGTTTTTT. This codes for CAWTRLTGGGEKLFF.

The rearrangement links TRBV7-9 to TRBJ2-1; possible D gene TRBD1, 5 bases. CDR3 size: 13 residues. V was pared by 5 bases and J by 8 bases, with 13 bases between. In germline, CDR1 is SEHNR, CDR2 FQNEAQ (reference sequence). The CDR3 DNA is TGTGCCAGCAGCCCCGGTGGGGCTGATGAGCAGTTCTTC. It is translated as CASSPGGADEQFF.

The rearrangement joins TRBV27 to TRBJ2-3; 8 bases match TRBD2. V lost 3 bases, J lost 1 base, and 12 bases stayed unmatched. Germline V gives CDR1 MNHEY, CDR2 SMNVEV (reference sequence). CDR3 length: 18 amino acids. The CDR3, as DNA: TGTGCCAGCAGTTTGCAGACTAGGACTAGCCTTCGCACAGATACGCAGTATTTT. Its translation is CASSLQTRTSLRTDTQYF.

V is TRBV15 and J is TRBJ1-4; D is possibly TRBD1 (5 bases). This CDR3 has 15 residues. Germline V gene sequence: CDR1 LNHNV, CDR2 YYDKDF (reference sequence). Trimming left V 0 bases short and J 9 bases short, with 14 bases between. This CDR3 is CATSREGLADQKLFF. In DNA, the CDR3 is TGTGCCACCAGCAGAGAGGGGCTGGCTGACCAAAAACTGTTTTTT. The full variable domain, completed using reference TRBV15 and TRBJ1-4, is DAMVIQNPRYQVTQFGKPVTLSCSQTLNHNVMYWYQQKSSQAPKLLFHYYDKDFNNEADTPDNFQSRRPNTSFCFLDIRSPGLGDTAMYLCATSREGLADQKLFFGSGTQLSVL.

The chain uses TRBV18 and TRBJ2-2; the D gene is possibly TRBD2 (6 bases). V was clipped by 2 bases and J by 1 base, with 11 bases between them. Germline lookup yields CDR1 KGHSH and CDR2 LQKENI. This CDR3 region has 16 residues. CDR3 coding DNA: TGTGCCAGCTCACCAAGGACTACTATGAACACCGGGGAGCTGTTTTTT. Protein sequence: CASSPRTTMNTGELFF.

The chain carries TRBV5-1 and TRBJ2-7; D is perhaps TRBD1 (5 bases). CDR1 SGHRS and CDR2 YFSETQ come from the germline V gene. V gave up 4 bases and J gave up 5 bases, with 16 bases separating them. The CDR3 extends over 14 amino acids. The CDR3 loop is CASSPGYLSNEQYF. The CDR3 nucleotides read TGCGCCAGCAGCCCAGGGTATCTTTCGAACGAGCAGTACTTC.

The chain uses TRBV10-1 and TRBJ1-6; 9 bases fit TRBD1. The CDR3 consists of 16 residues. Germline CDR1 and CDR2: WNHNN and SYGVQD (reference sequence). The V and J ends lost 8 bases and 6 bases, in that order; junction bases with no gene match: 11. CDR3 bases: TGCGCCAGCCATGGGACAGGGCAGTCGGGTAATTCACCCCTCCACTTT. This translates into CASHGTGQSGNSPLHF.

The chain couples TRBV19 to TRBJ2-1, with 7 positions matching TRBD1. This CDR3 has 16 residues. With 2 bases clipped from V and 9 bases from J, the junction kept 13 bases outside the gene matches. Per the germline V gene, CDR1 is LNHDA and CDR2 is SQIVND (reference sequence). The CDR3 region has the DNA TGTGCCAGTAGTATAACTTTAGAGACAGGGCATAGTGAGCAGTTCTTC. Protein: CASSITLETGHSEQFF.

V and J are TRBV18 and TRBJ2-1; TRBD2 matches at 11 bases. Germline V gene lookup returns CDR1 KGHSH and CDR2 LQKENI. V shed 3 bases and J 4 bases; nucleotides not matched to a gene: 23. CDR3 length: 22 amino acids. The CDR3 is CASSPPGPGTVAGGPPYNEQFF. CDR3 bases: TGTGCCAGCTCACCGCCGGGGCCCGGCACGGTAGCGGGAGGGCCCCCTTACAATGAGCAGTTCTTC.